The source of this TCR beta chain is a study of cytotoxic CD8 clonotypes in ibrutinib-treated CLL. Study details: The study included 11 to 12 relapsed/refractory and 15 treatment-naive patients; roughly 18 had IGHV unmutated disease. Partial responses numbered roughly 25 and complete responses 2; after a median around 68 months, 14 stayed remitted and about 12 progressed.

V lost 5 bases to trimming and J lost 2 bases, with 11 bases between them. The CDR3 runs to 14 residues. Germline V gene lookup returns CDR1 SGHTS and CDR2 YDEGEE. The method was immunoSEQ multiplex PCR; TCRdb's version includes in-frame clones alone and lacks a portion of them. The sample contains 70,000 to 80,000 clones, around 78% of which appear only once. This receptor was identified in a human donor with chronic lymphocytic leukemia. Sequences were derived from PBMCs, sampled after 24 months of ibrutinib treatment. The V and J genes are TRBV5-8 and TRBJ1-3, with D unresolved. The CDR3: CASRGKGTGNTIYF. The CDR3 DNA is TGTGCCAGCAGGGGGAAGGGAACTGGAAACACCATATATTTT. Full variable domain (remainder filled in from reference TRBV5-8 and TRBJ1-3): EAGVTQSPTHLIKTRGQQATLRCSPISGHTSVYWYQQALGLGLQFLLWYDEGEERNRGNFPPRFSGRQFPNYSSELNVNALELEDSALYLCASRGKGTGNTIYFGEGSWLTVV.